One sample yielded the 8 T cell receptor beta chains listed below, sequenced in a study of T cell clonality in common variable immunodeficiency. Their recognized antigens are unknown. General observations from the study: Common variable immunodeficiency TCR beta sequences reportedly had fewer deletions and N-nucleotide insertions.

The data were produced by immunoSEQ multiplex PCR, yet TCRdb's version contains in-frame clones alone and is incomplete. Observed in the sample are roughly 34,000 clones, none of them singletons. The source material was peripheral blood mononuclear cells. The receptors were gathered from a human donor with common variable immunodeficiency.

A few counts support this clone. Partial CDR3 DNA: TGTGCCAGCAGCTTAGCAGGGGGCGCGAATCAGCCC. As protein: CASSLAGGANQP. The CDR3 in full is CASSLAGGANQPQHF. V usage is TRBV7-9 and J usage is TRBJ1-5, with 7 bases identical to TRBD1. The CDR3 end falls 3 residues outside the read, so it is completed with the germline J gene. Trimming cost V 0 bases and J 4 bases; bases outside gene matches: 3. This CDR3 contains 15 residues. The germline V gene has CDR1 SEHNR and CDR2 FQNEAQ (reference sequence).

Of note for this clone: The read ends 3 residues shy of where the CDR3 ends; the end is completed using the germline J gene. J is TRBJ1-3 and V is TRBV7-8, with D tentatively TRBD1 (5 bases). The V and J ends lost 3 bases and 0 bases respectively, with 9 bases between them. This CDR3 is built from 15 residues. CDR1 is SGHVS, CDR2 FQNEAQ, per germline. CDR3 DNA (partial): TGTGCCAGCAGCTTTTCCCAGGGCTCTGGAAACACC. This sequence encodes CASSFSQGSGNT. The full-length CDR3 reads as CASSFSQGSGNTIYF.

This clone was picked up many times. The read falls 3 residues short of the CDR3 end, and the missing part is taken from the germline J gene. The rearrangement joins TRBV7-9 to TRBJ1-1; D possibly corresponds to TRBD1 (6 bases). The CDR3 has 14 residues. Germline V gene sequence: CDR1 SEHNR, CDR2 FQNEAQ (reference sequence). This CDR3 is CASRGHYERGEAFF. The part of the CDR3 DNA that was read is TGTGCCAGCAGGGGACATTACGAACGGGGAGAA.

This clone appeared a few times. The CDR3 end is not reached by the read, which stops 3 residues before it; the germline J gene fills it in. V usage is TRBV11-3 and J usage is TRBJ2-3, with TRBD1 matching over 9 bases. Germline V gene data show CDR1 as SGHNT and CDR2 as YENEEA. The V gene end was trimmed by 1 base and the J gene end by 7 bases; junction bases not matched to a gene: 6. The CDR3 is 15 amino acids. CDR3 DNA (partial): TGTGCCAGCAGCTTAGGTGGACAGGGGAAGAATACG. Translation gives CASSLGGQGKNT. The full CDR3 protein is CASSLGGQGKNTQYF.

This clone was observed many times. CDR3: CASSPTDAGEQFF. Partial CDR3 DNA: TGTGCCAGCTCACCCACAGACGCGGGTGAG. The J gene is TRBJ2-1, the V gene TRBV18, with D tentatively TRBD2 (5 bases). The read stops 3 residues short of the end of the CDR3; the missing end is completed from the germline J gene. Trimming removed 3 bases from V and 9 bases from J, with 12 bases in between. Germline-derived CDR1 and CDR2 are KGHSH and LQKENI. The CDR3 consists of 13 residues.

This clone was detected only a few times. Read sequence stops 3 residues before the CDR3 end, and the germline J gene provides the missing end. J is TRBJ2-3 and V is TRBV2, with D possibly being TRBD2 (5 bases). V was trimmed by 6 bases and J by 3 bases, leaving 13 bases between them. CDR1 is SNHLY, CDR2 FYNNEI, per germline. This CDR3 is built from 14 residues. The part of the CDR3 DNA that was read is TGTGCCAGCAGGTCGGGGATCGGGACAGATACG. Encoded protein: CASRSGIGTDT. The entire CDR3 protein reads CASRSGIGTDTQYF.

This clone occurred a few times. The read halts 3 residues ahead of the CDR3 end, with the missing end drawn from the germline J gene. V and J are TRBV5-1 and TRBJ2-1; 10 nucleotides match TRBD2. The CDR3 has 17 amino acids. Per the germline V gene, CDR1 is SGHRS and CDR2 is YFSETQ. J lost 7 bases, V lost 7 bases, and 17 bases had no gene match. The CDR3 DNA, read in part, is TGCGCCAGCGCTCCTGGGACTAGCGATCTCCGAGGGAATGAG. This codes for CASAPGTSDLRGNE. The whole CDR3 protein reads CASAPGTSDLRGNEQFF.

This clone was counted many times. This CDR3 is CASSGDRGKMNTEAFF. The sequenced CDR3 bases are TGCGCCAGCAGCGGGGACAGGGGTAAAATGAACACTGAA. This chain joins TRBV5-1 and TRBJ1-1, with 10 nucleotides matching TRBD1. The CDR3 extends 3 residues past the end of the read, so its final part is completed from the germline J gene. The length of the CDR3 is 16 residues. Germline lookup yields CDR1 SGHRS and CDR2 YFSETQ. The V and J ends lost 4 bases and 0 bases, in that order; junction bases with no gene match: 6. The full variable domain, its missing parts supplied by reference TRBV5-1 and TRBJ1-1, is KAGVTQTPRYLIKTRGQQVTLSCSPISGHRSVSWYQQTPGQGLQFLFEYFSETQRNKGNFPGRFSGRQFSNSRSEMNVSTLELGDSALYLCASSGDRGKMNTEAFFGQGTRLTVV.